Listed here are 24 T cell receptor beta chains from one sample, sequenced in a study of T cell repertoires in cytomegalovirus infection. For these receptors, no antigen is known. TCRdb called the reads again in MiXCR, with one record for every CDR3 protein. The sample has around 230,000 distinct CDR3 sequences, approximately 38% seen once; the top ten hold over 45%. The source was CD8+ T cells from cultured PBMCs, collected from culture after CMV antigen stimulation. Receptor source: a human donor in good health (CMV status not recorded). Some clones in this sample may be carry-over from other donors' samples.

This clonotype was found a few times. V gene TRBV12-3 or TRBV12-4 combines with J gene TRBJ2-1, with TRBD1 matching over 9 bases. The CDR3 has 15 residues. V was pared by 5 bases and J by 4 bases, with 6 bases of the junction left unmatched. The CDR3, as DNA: TGTGCCAGCAGTGCGGGACAGGGCGGATACAATGAGCAGTTCTTC. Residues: CASSAGQGGYNEQFF.

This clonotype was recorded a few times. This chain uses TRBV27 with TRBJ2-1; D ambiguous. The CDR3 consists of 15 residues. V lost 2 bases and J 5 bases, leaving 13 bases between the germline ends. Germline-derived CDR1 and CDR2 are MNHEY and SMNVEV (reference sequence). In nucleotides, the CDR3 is TGTGCCAGCAGTTTACCATCGACTTCCAACAATGAGCAGTTCTTC. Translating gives CASSLPSTSNNEQFF.

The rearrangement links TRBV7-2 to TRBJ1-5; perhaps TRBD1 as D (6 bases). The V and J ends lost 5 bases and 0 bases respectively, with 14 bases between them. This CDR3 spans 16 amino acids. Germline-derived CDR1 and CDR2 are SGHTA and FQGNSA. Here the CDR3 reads CASSPSTGHSNQPQHF. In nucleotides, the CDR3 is TGTGCCAGCAGCCCCTCGACAGGCCATAGCAATCAGCCCCAGCATTTT.

The CDR3 coding sequence is TGCGCCAGCTCTAACAAGCGGCAGGGTAAAGAGACCCAGTACTTC. It specifies CASSNKRQGKETQYF. The V and J genes are TRBV4-1 and TRBJ2-5; D may be TRBD1 or TRBD2 (5 bases each). This CDR3 region has 15 residues. V was pared by 8 bases and J by 3 bases, with 19 bases between. Germline CDR1 reads MGHRA; CDR2 reads YSYEKL.

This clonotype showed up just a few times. CDR3 sequence (DNA): TGTGCCAGCAGCTTAAGAGGGGATAGCAATCAGCCCCAGCATTTT. Protein product: CASSLRGDSNQPQHF. J is TRBJ1-5 and V is TRBV7-6, with D tentatively TRBD1 (5 bases). The CDR3 totals 15 residues. CDR1 is SGHVS, CDR2 FNYEAQ, per germline. Trimming shortened V by 2 bases and J by 0 bases, and 8 bases separated the two germline ends.

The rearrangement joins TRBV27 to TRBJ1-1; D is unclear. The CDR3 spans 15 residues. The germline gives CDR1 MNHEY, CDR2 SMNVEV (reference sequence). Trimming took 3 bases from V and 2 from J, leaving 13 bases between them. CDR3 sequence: CASSFGGGPNTEAFF. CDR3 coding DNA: TGTGCCAGCAGTTTTGGAGGTGGCCCCAACACTGAAGCTTTCTTT.

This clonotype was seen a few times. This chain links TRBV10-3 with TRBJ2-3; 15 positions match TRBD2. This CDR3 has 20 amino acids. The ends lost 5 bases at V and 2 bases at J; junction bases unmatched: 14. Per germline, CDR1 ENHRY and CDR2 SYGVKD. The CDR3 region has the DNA TGTGCCATCAGTCACCTGCGAGGGACTAGCGGGAGGAGGGACACAGATACGCAGTATTTT. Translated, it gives CAISHLRGTSGRRDTDTQYF.

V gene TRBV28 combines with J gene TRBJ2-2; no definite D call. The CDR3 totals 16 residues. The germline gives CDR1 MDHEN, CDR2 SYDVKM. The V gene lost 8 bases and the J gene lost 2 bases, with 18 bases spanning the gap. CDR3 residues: CASPPATHSNTGELFF. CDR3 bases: TGTGCCAGCCCACCCGCCACTCATTCAAACACCGGGGAGCTGTTTTTT.

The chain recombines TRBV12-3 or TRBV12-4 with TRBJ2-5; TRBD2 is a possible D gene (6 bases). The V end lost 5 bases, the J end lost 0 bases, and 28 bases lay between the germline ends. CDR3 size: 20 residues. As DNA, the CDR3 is TGTGCCAGCAGTCCCCCCCTACCTGGAATCGGGGACTTATACCAAGAGACCCAGTACTTC. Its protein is CASSPPLPGIGDLYQETQYF.

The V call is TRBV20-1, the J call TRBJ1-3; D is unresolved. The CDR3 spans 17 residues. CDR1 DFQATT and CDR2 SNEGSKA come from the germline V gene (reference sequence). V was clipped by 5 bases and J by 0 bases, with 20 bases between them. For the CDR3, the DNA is TGCAGTGCTGGAGCTCCGGGAGAACGGCCCTCTGGAAACACCATATATTTT. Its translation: CSAGAPGERPSGNTIYF.

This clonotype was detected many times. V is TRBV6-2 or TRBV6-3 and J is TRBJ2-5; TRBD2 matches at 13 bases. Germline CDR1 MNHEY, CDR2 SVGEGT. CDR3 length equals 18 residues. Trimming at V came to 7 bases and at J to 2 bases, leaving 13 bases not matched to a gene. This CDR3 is CASTGLAGAVKRQETQYF. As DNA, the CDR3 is TGTGCCAGCACCGGACTAGCGGGGGCCGTAAAGAGGCAAGAGACCCAGTACTTC.

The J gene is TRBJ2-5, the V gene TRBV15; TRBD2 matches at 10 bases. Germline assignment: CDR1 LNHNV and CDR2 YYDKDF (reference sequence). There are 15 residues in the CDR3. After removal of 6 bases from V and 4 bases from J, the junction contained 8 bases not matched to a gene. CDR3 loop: CATSPIAGGGETQYF. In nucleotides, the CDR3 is TGTGCCACCAGTCCGATAGCGGGGGGAGGAGAGACCCAGTACTTC.

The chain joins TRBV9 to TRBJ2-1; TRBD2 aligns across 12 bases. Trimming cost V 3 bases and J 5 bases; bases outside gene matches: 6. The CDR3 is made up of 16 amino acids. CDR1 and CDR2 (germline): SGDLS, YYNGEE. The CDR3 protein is CASSESSGRADNEQFF. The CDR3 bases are TGTGCCAGCAGCGAGTCTAGCGGGAGGGCGGACAATGAGCAGTTCTTC.

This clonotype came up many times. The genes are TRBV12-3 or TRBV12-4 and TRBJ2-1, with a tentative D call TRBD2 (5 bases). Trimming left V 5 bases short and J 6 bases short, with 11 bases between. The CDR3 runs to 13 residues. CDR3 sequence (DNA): TGTGCCAGCAGTCTTGGGAGCGGCAATGAGCAGTTCTTC. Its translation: CASSLGSGNEQFF.

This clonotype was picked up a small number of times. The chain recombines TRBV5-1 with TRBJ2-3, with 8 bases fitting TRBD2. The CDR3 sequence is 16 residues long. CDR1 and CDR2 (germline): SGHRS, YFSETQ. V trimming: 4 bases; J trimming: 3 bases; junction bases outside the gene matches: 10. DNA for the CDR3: TGCGCCAGCAGCCCCCCGGTATTAGCGGGGACAGATACGCAGTATTTT. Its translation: CASSPPVLAGTDTQYF.

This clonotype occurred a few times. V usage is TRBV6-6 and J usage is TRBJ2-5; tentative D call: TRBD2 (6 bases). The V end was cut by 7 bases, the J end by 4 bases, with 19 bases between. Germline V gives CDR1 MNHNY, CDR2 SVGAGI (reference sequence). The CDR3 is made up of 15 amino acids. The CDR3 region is CASTPRGLSSETQYF. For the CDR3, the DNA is TGTGCCAGCACCCCCCGGGGACTGAGCTCAGAGACCCAGTACTTC.

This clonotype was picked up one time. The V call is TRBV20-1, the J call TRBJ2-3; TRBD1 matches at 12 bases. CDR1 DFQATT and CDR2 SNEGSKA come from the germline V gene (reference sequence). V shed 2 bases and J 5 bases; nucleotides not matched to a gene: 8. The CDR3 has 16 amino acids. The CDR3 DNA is TGCAGTGCTAGACTCCACCGGGACAGGGGGCTAGATACGCAGTATTTT. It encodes CSARLHRDRGLDTQYF.

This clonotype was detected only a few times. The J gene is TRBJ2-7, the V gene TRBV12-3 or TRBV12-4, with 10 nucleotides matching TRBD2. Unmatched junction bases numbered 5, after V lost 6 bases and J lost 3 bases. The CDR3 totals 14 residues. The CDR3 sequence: CASRPSGGSYEQYF. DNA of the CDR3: TGTGCCAGCAGGCCTAGCGGGGGAAGCTACGAGCAGTACTTC.

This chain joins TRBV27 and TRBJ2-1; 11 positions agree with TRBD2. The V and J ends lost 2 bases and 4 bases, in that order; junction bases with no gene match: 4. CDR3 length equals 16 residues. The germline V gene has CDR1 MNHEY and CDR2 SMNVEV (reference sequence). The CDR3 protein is CASSLSIAGGYNEQFF. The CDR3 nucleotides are TGTGCCAGCAGTTTAAGCATAGCGGGGGGGTACAATGAGCAGTTCTTC.

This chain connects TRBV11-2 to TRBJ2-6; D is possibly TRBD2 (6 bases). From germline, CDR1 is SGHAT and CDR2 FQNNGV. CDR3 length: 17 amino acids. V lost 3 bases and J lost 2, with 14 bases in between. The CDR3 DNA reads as TGTGCCAGCAGCTTCTGGAGGGGTGTAGCTGGGGCCAACGTCCTGACTTTC. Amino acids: CASSFWRGVAGANVLTF.

This chain's CDR3 is CASSETGNNYGYTF. CDR3 nucleotides: TGTGCCAGCAGTGAGACAGGGAATAACTATGGCTACACCTTC. The rearrangement uses TRBV27 and TRBJ1-2; 7 bases agree with TRBD1. The CDR3 runs to 14 residues. The germline CDR1 and CDR2 sequences are MNHEY and SMNVEV (reference sequence). V dropped 5 bases and J dropped 1; count of bases not matched to a gene: 4.

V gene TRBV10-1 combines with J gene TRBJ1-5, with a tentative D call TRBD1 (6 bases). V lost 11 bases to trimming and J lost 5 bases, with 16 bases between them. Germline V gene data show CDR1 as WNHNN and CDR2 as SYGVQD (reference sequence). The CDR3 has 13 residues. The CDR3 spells CACLTGGDQPQHF. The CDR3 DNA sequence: TGCGCCTGTCTGACAGGTGGGGATCAGCCCCAGCATTTT.

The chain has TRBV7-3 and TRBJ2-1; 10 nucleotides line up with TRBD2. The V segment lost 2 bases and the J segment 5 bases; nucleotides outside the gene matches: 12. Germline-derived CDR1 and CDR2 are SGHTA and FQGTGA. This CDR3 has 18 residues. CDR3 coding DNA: TGTGCCAGCAGCTTACCTTTAACCGGGACTAGCGATCACAATGAGCAGTTCTTC. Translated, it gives CASSLPLTGTSDHNEQFF.

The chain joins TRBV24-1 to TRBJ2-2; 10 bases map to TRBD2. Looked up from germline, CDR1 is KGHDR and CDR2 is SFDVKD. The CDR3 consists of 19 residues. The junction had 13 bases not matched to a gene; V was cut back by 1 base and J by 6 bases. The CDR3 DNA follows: TGTGCCACCAGTGATTTCCCCGGGACCTTAGCGGGAGGACCCGGGGAGCTGTTTTTT. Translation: CATSDFPGTLAGGPGELFF.